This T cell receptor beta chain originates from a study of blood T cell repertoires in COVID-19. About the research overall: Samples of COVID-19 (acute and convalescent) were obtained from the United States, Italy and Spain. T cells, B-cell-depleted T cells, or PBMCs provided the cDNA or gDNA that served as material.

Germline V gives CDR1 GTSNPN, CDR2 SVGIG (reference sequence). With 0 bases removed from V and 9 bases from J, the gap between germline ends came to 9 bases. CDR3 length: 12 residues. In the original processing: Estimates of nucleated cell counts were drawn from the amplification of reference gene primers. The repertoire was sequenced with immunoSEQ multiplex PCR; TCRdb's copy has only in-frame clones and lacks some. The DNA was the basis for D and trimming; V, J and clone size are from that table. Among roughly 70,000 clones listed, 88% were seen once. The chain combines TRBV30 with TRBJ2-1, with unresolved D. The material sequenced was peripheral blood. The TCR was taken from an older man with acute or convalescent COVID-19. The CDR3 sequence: CAWSVFRSEQFF. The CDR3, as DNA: TGTGCCTGGAGTGTATTTCGGTCTGAGCAGTTCTTC.